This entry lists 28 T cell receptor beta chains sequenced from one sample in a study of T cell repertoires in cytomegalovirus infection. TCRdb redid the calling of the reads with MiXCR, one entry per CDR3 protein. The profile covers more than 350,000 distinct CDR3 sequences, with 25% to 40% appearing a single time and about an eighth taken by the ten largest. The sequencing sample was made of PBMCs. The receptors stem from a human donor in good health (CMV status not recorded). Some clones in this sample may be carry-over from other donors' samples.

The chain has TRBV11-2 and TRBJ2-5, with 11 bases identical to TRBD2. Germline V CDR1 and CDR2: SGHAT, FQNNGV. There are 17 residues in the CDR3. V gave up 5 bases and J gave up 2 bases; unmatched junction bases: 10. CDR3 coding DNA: TGTGCCAGCAGCCCCGGCCTAGCGGGGGGCTTACAAGAGACCCAGTACTTC. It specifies CASSPGLAGGLQETQYF.

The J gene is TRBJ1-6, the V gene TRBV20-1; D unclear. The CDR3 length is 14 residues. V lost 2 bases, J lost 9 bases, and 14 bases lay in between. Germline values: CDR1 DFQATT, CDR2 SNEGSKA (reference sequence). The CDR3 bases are TGCAGTGCTAGACATGCAGTGGATTCTTCACCCCTCCACTTT. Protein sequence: CSARHAVDSSPLHF.

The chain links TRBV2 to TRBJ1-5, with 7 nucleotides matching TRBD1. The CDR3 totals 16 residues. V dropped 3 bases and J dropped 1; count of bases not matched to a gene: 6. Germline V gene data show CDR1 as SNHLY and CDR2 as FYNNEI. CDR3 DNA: TGTGCCAGCAGTGAGGACCGACAGGGAAGCAATCAGCCCCAGCATTTT. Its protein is CASSEDRQGSNQPQHF. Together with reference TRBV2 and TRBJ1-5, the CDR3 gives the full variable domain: EPEVTQTPSHQVTQMGQEVILRCVPISNHLYFYWYRQILGQKVEFLVSFYNNEISEKSEIFDDQFSVERPDGSNFTLKIRSTKLEDSAMYFCASSEDRQGSNQPQHFGDGTRLSIL.

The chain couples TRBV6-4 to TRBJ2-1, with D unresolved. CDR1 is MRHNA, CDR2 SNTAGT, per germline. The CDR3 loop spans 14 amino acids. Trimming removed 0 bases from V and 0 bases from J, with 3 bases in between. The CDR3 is CASSDSSSYNEQFF. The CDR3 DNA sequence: TGTGCCAGCAGTGACTCCAGCTCCTACAATGAGCAGTTCTTC.

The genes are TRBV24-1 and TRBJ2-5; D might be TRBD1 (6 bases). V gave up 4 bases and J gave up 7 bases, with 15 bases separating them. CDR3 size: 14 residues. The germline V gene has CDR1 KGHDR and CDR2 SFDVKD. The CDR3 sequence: CATSDLTGSRTQYF. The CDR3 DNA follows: TGTGCCACCAGTGACCTGACAGGTTCCCGGACCCAGTACTTC.

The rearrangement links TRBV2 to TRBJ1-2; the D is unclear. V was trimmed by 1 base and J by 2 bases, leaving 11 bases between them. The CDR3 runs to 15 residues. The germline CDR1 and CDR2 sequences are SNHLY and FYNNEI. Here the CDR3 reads CASSEDNRSNYGYTF. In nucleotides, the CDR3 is TGTGCCAGCAGTGAAGATAACCGGTCAAACTATGGCTACACCTTC.

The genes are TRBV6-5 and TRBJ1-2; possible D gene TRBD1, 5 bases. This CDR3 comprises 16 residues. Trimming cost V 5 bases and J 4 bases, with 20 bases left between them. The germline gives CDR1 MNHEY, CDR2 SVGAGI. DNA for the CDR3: TGTGCCAGCAGTACGGCCCGGGACGGGGTGTCCTATGGCTACACCTTC. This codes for CASSTARDGVSYGYTF.

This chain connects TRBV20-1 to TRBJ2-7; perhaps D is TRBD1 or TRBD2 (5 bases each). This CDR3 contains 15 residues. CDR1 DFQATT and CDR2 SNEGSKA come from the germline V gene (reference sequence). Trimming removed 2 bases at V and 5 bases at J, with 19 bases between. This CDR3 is CSARSLSRAGDEQYF. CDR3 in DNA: TGCAGTGCTAGATCGCTATCCAGGGCGGGCGACGAGCAGTACTTC.

The CDR3 bases are TGCGCCAGCAGGCCTACTTCAGACAGGGCCTACGAGCAGTACTTC. It specifies CASRPTSDRAYEQYF. This chain links TRBV4-1 with TRBJ2-7; 7 bases fit TRBD1. V shed 6 bases and J 2 bases; nucleotides not matched to a gene: 10. There are 15 residues in the CDR3. The V gene's germline CDR1 is MGHRA and CDR2 YSYEKL.

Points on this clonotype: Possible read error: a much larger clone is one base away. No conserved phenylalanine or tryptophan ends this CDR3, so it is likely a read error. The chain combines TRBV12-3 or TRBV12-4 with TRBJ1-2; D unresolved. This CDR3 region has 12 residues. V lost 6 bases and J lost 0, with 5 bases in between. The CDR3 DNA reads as TGTGCCAGCAGCAACCCTAACTATGGCTACACCTTA. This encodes CASSNPNYGYTL.

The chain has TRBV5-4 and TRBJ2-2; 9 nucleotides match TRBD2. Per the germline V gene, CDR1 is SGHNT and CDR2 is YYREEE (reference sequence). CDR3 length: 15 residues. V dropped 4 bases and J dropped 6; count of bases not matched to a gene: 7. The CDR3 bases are TGTGCCAGCAGCCCCCGCGGGGGGGGTCCCGGGGAGCTGTTTTTT. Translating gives CASSPRGGGPGELFF.

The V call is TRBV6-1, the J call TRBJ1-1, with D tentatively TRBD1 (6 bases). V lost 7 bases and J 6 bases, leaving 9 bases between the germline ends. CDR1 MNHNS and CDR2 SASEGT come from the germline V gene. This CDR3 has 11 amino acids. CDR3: CASNRDPEAFF. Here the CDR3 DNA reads TGTGCCAGCAACAGGGATCCTGAAGCTTTCTTT.

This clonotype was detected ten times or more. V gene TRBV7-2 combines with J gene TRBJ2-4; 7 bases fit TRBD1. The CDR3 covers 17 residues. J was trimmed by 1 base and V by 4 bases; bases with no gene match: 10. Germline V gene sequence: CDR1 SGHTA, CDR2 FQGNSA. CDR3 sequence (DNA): TGTGCCAGCAGCTCCCACCCATTACAGGGGGCCAAAAACATTCAGTACTTC. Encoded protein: CASSSHPLQGAKNIQYF.

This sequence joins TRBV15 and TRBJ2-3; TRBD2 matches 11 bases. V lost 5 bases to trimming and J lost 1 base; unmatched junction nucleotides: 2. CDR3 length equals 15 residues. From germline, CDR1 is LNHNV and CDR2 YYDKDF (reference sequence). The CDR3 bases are TGTGCCACCAGCCCGACTAGCGGGGGCACAGATACGCAGTATTTT. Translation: CATSPTSGGTDTQYF.

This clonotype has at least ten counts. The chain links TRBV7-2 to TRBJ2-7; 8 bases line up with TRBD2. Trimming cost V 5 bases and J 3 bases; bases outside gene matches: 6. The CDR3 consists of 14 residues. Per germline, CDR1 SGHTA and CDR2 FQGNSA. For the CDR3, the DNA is TGTGCCAGCAGCGGAGGGACTAGTCGCTACGAGCAGTACTTC. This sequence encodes CASSGGTSRYEQYF.

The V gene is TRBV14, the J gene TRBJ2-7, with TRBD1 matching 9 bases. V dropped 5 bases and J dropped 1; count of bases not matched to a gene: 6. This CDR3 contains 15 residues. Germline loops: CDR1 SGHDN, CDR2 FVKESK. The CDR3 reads CASSTSGTGSYEQYF. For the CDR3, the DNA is TGTGCCAGCAGCACCTCCGGGACAGGGTCCTACGAGCAGTACTTC.

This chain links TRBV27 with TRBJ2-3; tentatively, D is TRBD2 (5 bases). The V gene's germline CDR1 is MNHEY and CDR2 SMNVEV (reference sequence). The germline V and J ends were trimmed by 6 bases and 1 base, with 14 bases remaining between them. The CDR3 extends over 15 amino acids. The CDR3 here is CASRDSLPRTDTQYF. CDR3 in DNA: TGTGCCAGCAGGGACTCCCTTCCACGCACAGATACGCAGTATTTT.

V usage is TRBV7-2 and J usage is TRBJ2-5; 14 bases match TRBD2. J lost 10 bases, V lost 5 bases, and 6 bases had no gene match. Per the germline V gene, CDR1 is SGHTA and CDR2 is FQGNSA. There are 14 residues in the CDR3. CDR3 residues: CASSPRTSGGNQYF. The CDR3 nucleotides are TGTGCCAGCAGCCCCCGGACTAGCGGGGGGAACCAGTACTTC.

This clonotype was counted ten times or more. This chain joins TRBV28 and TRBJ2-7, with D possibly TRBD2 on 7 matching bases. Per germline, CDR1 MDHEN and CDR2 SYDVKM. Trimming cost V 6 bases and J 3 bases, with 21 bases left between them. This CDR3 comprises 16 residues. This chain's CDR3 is CASRPSRGRGYYEQYF. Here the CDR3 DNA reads TGTGCCAGCAGGCCGTCCCGAGGGAGGGGGTACTACGAGCAGTACTTC.

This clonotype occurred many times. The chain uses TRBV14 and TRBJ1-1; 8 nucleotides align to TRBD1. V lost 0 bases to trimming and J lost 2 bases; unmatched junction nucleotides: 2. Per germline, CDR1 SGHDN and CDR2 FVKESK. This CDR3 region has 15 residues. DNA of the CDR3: TGTGCCAGCAGCCAAGAAGGGACAGGAAACACTGAAGCTTTCTTT. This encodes CASSQEGTGNTEAFF.

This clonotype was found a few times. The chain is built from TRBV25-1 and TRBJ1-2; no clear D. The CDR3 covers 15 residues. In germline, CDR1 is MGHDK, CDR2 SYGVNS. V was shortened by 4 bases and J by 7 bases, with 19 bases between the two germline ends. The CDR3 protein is CASSAGPVPSRGYTF. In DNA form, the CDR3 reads TGTGCCAGCAGTGCCGGGCCCGTCCCCAGCCGTGGCTACACCTTC.

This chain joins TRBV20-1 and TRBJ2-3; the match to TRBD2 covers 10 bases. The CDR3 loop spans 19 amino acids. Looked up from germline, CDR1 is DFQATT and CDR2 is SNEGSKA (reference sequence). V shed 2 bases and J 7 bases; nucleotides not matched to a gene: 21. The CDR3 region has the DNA TGCAGTGCTAGACAGATACTAGCGGGGTTTCACCAGTCTGCAAATACGCAGTATTTT. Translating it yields CSARQILAGFHQSANTQYF.

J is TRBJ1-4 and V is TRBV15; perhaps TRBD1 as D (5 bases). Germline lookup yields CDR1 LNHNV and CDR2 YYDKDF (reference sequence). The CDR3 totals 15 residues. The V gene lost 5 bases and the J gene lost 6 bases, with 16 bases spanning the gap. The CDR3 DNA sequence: TGTGCCACCAGCCAGAGTCGGGGGTTGGATGAAAAACTGTTTTTT. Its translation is CATSQSRGLDEKLFF.

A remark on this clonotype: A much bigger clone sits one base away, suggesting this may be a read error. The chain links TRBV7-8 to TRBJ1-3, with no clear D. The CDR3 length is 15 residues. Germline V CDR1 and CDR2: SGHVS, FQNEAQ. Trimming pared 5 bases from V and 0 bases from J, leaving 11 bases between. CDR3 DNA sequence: TGTGCCAGCAGCGAAGGGAGACGCTCTGGAAACACCATATATTTT. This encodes CASSEGRRSGNTIYF.

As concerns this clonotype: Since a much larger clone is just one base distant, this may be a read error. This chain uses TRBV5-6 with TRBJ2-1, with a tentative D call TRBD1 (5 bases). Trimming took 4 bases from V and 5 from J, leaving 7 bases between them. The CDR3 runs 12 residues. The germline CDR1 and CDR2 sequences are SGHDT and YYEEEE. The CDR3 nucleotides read TGTGCCAGCAGCGTACAGGACAATGAGCAGTTCTTC. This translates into CASSVQDNEQFF.

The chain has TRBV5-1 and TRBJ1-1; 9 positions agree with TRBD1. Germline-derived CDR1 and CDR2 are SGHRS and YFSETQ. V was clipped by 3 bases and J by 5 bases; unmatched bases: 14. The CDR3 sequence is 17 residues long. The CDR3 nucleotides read TGCGCCAGCAGCTCACGATCGGGACAGGGTAGGAAAACTGAAGCTTTCTTT. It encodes CASSSRSGQGRKTEAFF. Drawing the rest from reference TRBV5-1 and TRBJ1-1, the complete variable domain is KAGVTQTPRYLIKTRGQQVTLSCSPISGHRSVSWYQQTPGQGLQFLFEYFSETQRNKGNFPGRFSGRQFSNSRSEMNVSTLELGDSALYLCASSSRSGQGRKTEAFFGQGTRLTVV.

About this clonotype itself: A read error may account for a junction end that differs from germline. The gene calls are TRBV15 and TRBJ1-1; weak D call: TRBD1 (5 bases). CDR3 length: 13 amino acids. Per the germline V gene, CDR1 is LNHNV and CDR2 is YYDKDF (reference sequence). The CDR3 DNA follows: TGTGCCACCAGCAGATACAGGAACACTGAAGCTTCCTTT. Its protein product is CATSRYRNTEASF.

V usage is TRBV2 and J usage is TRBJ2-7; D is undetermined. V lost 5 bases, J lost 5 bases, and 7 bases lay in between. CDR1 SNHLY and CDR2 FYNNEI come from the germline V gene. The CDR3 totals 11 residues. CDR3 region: CASSSADEQYF. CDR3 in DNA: TGTGCCAGCAGTAGTGCCGACGAGCAGTACTTC.